Listed below are T cell receptor beta chains from one sample, sequenced in a study of HIV-infected patients and healthy controls. TCRdb reprocessed the 5' RACE reads with MiXCR, giving one entry per CDR3 protein. Of 8,000 to 10,000 distinct CDR3 sequences in the sample, under 6.5% were seen once. The source material was blood. These receptor sequences come from an adult in good health. CDR3s include the opening cysteine and the closing phenylalanine or tryptophan. The order of the fields is clone size, V gene, D gene, J gene, CDR3 DNA, CDR3 protein. D genes are given only for firm matches. The listing skips clone size in some rows; elsewhere it reads once, few, many or a size class.

NA,TRBV25-1,TRBD1,TRBJ1-1,TGTGCCAGCAGTGCTTGGACAGGGGGCGGGGGCACTGAAGCTTTCTTT,CASSAWTGGGGTEAFF
NA,TRBV5-4,NA,TRBJ2-6,TGTGCCAGCAGCTTTACAGGCTCTGGGGCCAACGTCCTGACTTTC,CASSFTGSGANVLTF
medium-sized,TRBV29-1,NA,TRBJ1-1,TGCAGCGTTGTGAAGGGGGTGAGGACTGAAGCTTTCTTT,CSVVKGVRTEAFF
few,TRBV7-2,TRBD2,TRBJ2-3,TGTGCCAGCAGCTTACAGGGACTAGGCGGGACTAGCACAGATACGCAGTATTTT,CASSLQGLGGTSTDTQYF
many,TRBV7-2,TRBD2,TRBJ2-3,TGTGCCAGCAGCTTAGTGGGCCGGGGACTAGCGTCAGGGACAGATACGCAGTATTTT,CASSLVGRGLASGTDTQYF
many,TRBV24-1,TRBD1,TRBJ1-1,TGTGCCACCAGCAGACAGGGATCAGAGGGCACTGAAGCTTTCTTT,CATSRQGSEGTEAFF
many,TRBV5-1,NA,TRBJ1-1,TGCGCCAGCAGCTTGGAGGGGACAAAGAACACTGAAGCTTTCTTT,CASSLEGTKNTEAFF
many,TRBV7-2,NA,TRBJ2-2,TGTGCCAGCAGCCCGGGACTTTTGAACACCGGGGAGCTGTTTTTT,CASSPGLLNTGELFF
medium-sized,TRBV20-1,NA,TRBJ1-5,TGCAGTGCTAGTGCCTCTGCAGATAGCAATCAGCCCCAGCATTTT,CSASASADSNQPQHF
medium-sized,TRBV7-9,TRBD1,TRBJ1-1,TGTGCCAGCAGCTTAGCGAGACAGGGTGACACTGAAGCTTTCTTT,CASSLARQGDTEAFF
many,TRBV7-8,NA,TRBJ2-2,TGTGCCAGCAGCTTAGCAGGCGGGGAGCTGTTTTTT,CASSLAGGELFF
medium-sized,TRBV28,TRBD2,TRBJ2-1,TGTGCCAGCAGTCCCCTGGAAGCGGGAGGGTTCTCCTACAATGAGCAGTTCTTC,CASSPLEAGGFSYNEQFF
medium-sized,TRBV6-4,TRBD2,TRBJ2-3,TGTGCCAGCAGTGAGACTAGCGGGGGCACAGATACGCAGTATTTT,CASSETSGGTDTQYF
NA,TRBV2,NA,TRBJ2-7,TGTGCCACAGCGAGCTACGAGCAGTACTTC,CATASYEQYF
medium-sized,TRBV11-2,TRBD2,TRBJ2-1,TGTGCCAGCAGCCCTGCCGGGACTAGATATCGGAATGAGCAGTTCTTC,CASSPAGTRYRNEQFF
medium-sized,TRBV7-3,TRBD1,TRBJ2-7,TGTGCCAGCCAACAGGGGCCGTTTAGCGAGCAGTACTTC,CASQQGPFSEQYF
NA,TRBV29-1,NA,TRBJ1-1,TGCAGCGTTTGGGGAACAGATCAGAACACTGAAGCTTTCTTT,CSVWGTDQNTEAFF
NA,TRBV4-1,TRBD1,TRBJ1-5,TGCGCCAGCAGTATACAGGGGAGCAATCAGCCCCAGCATTTT,CASSIQGSNQPQHF
medium-sized,TRBV10-3,TRBD1,TRBJ1-3,TGTGCCATCAGTGAGTTTTGGACAGGGGCTGGAAACACCATATATTTT,CAISEFWTGAGNTIYF
few,TRBV20-1,TRBD1,TRBJ1-1,TGCAGTGCTAGACCGGGACAGGGGGTGATTATGAACACTGAAGCTTTCTTT,CSARPGQGVIMNTEAFF
many,TRBV4-1,NA,TRBJ1-1,TGCGCCAGCAGGCAACTGGGAAACACTGAAGCTTTCTTT,CASRQLGNTEAFF
few,TRBV28,NA,TRBJ1-4,TGTGCCAGCAGTTTTGTCCTCCTTGCAACTAATGAAAAACTGTTTTTT,CASSFVLLATNEKLFF
many,TRBV29-1,NA,TRBJ1-1,TGCAGCGTTTTGGGGGTGAACACTGAAGCTTTCTTT,CSVLGVNTEAFF
medium-sized,TRBV11-2,TRBD2,TRBJ2-7,TGTGCCAGCAGCCTGGGCTCGGCTAGCGGGGTGTACGAGCAGTACTTC,CASSLGSASGVYEQYF
many,TRBV28,NA,TRBJ1-3,TGTGCCAGCAGAAATGGACAAGAGGTGGGAAACACCATATATTTT,CASRNGQEVGNTIYF
many,TRBV6-5,TRBD2,TRBJ2-1,TGTGCCAGCAGTCCGGGACTAGCGGTGAACAATGAGCAGTTCTTC,CASSPGLAVNNEQFF
many,TRBV3-1,NA,TRBJ2-6,TGTGCCAGCAGGCTTACAGGGTCTGGGGCCAACGTCCTGACTTTC,CASRLTGSGANVLTF
medium-sized,TRBV5-1,NA,TRBJ2-3,TGCGCCAGCAGCTTGAATGCAGATACGCAGTATTTT,CASSLNADTQYF
many,TRBV11-2,TRBD2,TRBJ2-5,TGTGCCAGCAGCTTAGCGGGACTAGAATCGGACCAGTACTTC,CASSLAGLESDQYF
medium-sized,TRBV7-9,TRBD2,TRBJ2-5,TGTGCCAGCAGCTTTCAAATTGGCGGGAGGGGAGAGACCCAGTACTTC,CASSFQIGGRGETQYF
medium-sized,TRBV7-2,NA,TRBJ1-5,TGTGCCAGCAGCTTACGACAGGACAATCAGCCCCAGCATTTT,CASSLRQDNQPQHF
medium-sized,TRBV7-2,TRBD1,TRBJ1-5,TGTGCCAGCAGATTGACAGGGACAGTCAATCAGCCCCAGCATTTT,CASRLTGTVNQPQHF
many,TRBV6-5,TRBD1,TRBJ1-1,TGTGCCAGCAGTTACTCTCCGACAGGGGGGGGGACTGAAGCTTTCTTT,CASSYSPTGGGTEAFF
medium-sized,TRBV15,TRBD1,TRBJ2-1,TGTGCCACCAGCAGAGGAACGCAGGGGGCCTACAATGAGCAGTTCTTC,CATSRGTQGAYNEQFF
medium-sized,TRBV7-2,TRBD2,TRBJ2-3,TGTGCCAGCAGCTTGAGCGGGAGGCCAGATACGCAGTATTTT,CASSLSGRPDTQYF
NA,TRBV7-9,NA,TRBJ1-1,TGTGCCAGCAGCTCCGGGGACGCCCTAAACACTGAAGCTTTCTTT,CASSSGDALNTEAFF
medium-sized,TRBV6-2/TRBV6-3,NA,TRBJ2-3,TGTGCCAGCAGGTCCCCCGGGACTTTCACAGATACGCAGTATTTT,CASRSPGTFTDTQYF
medium-sized,TRBV28,NA,TRBJ1-5,TGTGCCAGCAGATGGGCCGGACTCGGCCAGCCCCAGCATTTT,CASRWAGLGQPQHF
many,TRBV20-1,NA,TRBJ1-2,TGCAGTGCTGCTCCGGAAGCAGGGGAAAACTATGGCTACACCTTC,CSAAPEAGENYGYTF
medium-sized,TRBV12-5,TRBD1,TRBJ2-3,TGTGCTAGTGGTTTGGCACCCGGCGACAGGGCCAGCACAGATACGCAGTATTTT,CASGLAPGDRASTDTQYF
medium-sized,TRBV6-5,NA,TRBJ2-5,TGTGCCAGCGCTCCGGGTTTGGAGACCCAGTACTTC,CASAPGLETQYF
many,TRBV10-3,NA,TRBJ2-5,TGTGCCATCAGCCAAGCCCGGGAAGCAGAGACCCAGTACTTC,CAISQAREAETQYF
many,TRBV23-1,NA,TRBJ2-7,TGCGCCAGCAGTCAATCTTGGTATCTCCGCGGAATATCCTACGAGCAGTACTTC,CASSQSWYLRGISYEQYF
medium-sized,TRBV2,NA,TRBJ1-5,TGTGCCAGCAGCCCCGACAGGCAGCCCCAGCATTTT,CASSPDRQPQHF
NA,TRBV30,NA,TRBJ1-3,TGTGCCTGGACAGGGGCTTTGGGAAACACCATATATTTT,CAWTGALGNTIYF
NA,TRBV29-1,NA,TRBJ1-1,TGCAGCGTTGAAGGTTTGGCGGAGACTGAAGCTTTCTTT,CSVEGLAETEAFF
many,TRBV5-5,NA,TRBJ2-4,TGTGCCAGCAGCTGGGACGGGTCCCGGGAGTACTTC,CASSWDGSREYF
few,TRBV4-1,NA,TRBJ2-1,TGCGCCAGCAGCCAAGGGGGCGGGACAGAGTTGAACAATGAGCAGTTCTTC,CASSQGGGTELNNEQFF
medium-sized,TRBV5-5,NA,TRBJ2-7,TGTGCCAGCAGCCGGGCGGCGACAGGTCCCTACGAGCAGTACTTC,CASSRAATGPYEQYF
medium-sized,TRBV7-9,TRBD1,TRBJ1-2,TGTGCCAGCAGCCTGGGACAGGGGGCTCTATTTAACTATGGCTACACCTTC,CASSLGQGALFNYGYTF
medium-sized,TRBV29-1,NA,TRBJ1-1,TGCAGCGTTGCTGGCAGGGCTTACGATGAAGCTTTCTTT,CSVAGRAYDEAFF
medium-sized,TRBV6-2/TRBV6-3,TRBD1,TRBJ2-7,TGTGCCAGCAGTTACACAGGACAGGGGGATACGTTGCAGTACTTC,CASSYTGQGDTLQYF
medium-sized,TRBV20-1,TRBD2,TRBJ2-2,TGCAGTGCTCCTAGCGGGAGGAGATATACCGGGGAGCTGTTTTTT,CSAPSGRRYTGELFF